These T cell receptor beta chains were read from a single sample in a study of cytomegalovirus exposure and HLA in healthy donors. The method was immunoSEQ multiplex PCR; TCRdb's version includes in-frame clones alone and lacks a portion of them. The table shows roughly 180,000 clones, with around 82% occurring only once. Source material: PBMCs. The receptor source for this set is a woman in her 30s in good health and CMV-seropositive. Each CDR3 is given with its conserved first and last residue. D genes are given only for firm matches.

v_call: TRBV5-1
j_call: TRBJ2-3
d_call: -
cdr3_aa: CASSAGQGGSTDTQYF
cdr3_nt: TGCGCCAGCAGCGCAGGGCAGGGTGGTAGCACAGATACGCAGTATTTT

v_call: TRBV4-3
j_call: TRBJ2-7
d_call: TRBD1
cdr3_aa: CASSQEQGVAYGQYF
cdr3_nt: TGCGCCAGCAGCCAAGAACAGGGGGTTGCCTACGGGCAGTACTTC

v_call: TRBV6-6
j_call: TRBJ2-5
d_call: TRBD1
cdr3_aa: CASSSATGFGVTQYF
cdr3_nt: TGTGCCAGCAGTTCCGCGACAGGGTTCGGAGTGACCCAGTACTTC

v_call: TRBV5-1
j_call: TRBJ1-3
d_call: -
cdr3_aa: CASSYEGVHSGNTIYF
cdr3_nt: TGCGCCAGCAGCTATGAAGGGGTTCACTCTGGAAACACCATATATTTT

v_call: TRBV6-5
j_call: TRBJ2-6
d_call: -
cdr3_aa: CASKVQGAGANVLTF
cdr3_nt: TGTGCCAGCAAGGTACAGGGAGCTGGGGCCAACGTCCTGACTTTC

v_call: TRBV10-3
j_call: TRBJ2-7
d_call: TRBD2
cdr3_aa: CAISEPQRGQDEQYF
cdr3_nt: TGTGCCATCAGTGAGCCTCAGCGGGGGCAGGACGAGCAGTACTTC

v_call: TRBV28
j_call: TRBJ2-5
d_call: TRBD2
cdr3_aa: CASSPRTSGGAAETQYF
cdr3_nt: TGTGCCAGCAGTCCACGGACTAGCGGGGGAGCGGCGGAGACCCAGTACTTC

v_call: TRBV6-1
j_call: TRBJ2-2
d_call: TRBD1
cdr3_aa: CASSDRNPGQGAGELFF
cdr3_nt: TGTGCCAGCAGTGACCGAAATCCGGGACAGGGGGCCGGGGAGCTGTTTTTT

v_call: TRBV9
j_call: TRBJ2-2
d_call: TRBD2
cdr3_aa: CASSVDGGALSGELFF
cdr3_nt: TGTGCCAGCAGCGTAGACGGGGGGGCCTTGAGCGGGGAGCTGTTTTTT

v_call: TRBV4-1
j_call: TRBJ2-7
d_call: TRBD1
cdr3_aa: CASSQTGDEQYF
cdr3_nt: TGCGCCAGCAGCCAGACAGGGGACGAGCAGTACTTC

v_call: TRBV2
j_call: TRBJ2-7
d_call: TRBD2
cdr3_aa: CASRGVERGATYEQYF
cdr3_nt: TGTGCCAGCAGGGGGGTTGAGCGGGGTGCCACCTACGAGCAGTACTTC

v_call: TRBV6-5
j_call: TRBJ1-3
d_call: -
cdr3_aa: CASSGAGNTIYF
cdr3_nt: TGTGCCAGCAGTGGAGCTGGAAACACCATATATTTT

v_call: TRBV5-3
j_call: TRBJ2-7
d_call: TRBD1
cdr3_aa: CARSHPPDRGEDEQYF
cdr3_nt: TGTGCCAGAAGCCACCCCCCGGACAGGGGAGAGGACGAGCAGTACTTC

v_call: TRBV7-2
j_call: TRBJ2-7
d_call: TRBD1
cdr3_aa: CASSPRGYEQYF
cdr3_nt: TGTGCCAGCAGCCCCAGGGGGTACGAGCAGTACTTC

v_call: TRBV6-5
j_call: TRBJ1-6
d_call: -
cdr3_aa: CASSYSQQPNSPLHF
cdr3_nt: TGTGCCAGCAGTTACTCCCAACAGCCTAATTCACCCCTCCACTTT

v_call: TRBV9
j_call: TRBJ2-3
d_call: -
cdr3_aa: CASSGRTSTDTQYF
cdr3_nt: TGTGCCAGCAGCGGGCGGACTAGCACAGATACGCAGTATTTT

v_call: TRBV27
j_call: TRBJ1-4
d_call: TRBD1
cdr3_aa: CASSRQGPGEKLFF
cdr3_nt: TGTGCCAGCAGTCGACAGGGTCCCGGTGAAAAACTGTTTTTT